This T cell receptor beta chain was profiled in a study of blood T cell repertoires in COVID-19. At the level of the study: From T cells, B-cell-depleted T cells, or PBMCs came the material, which was cDNA or gDNA.

Cohort allocation depended upon clinical history that participants reported. Cohort 3 recovery required two negative PCRs, clearance, or symptom resolution. Authors' analysis steps: Using reference gene primer amplification, nucleated cell counts were estimated. Sequenced by immunoSEQ multiplex PCR; TCRdb stores in-frame clones only, minus some. From that table come the V and J calls and clone size; the DNA was used to work out D and trimming. This table has about 440,000 clones, less than 95% appearing once. V lost 4 bases, J lost 8 bases, and 8 bases stayed unmatched. From germline, CDR1 is MNHNS and CDR2 SASEGT. The CDR3 length is 16 residues.

Material for sequencing was PBMCs or T cells enriched from blood (not recorded which). This rearrangement joins TRBV6-1 to TRBJ2-1; 13 bases are a match to TRBD2. The clonotype originates from a man between 18 and 35 years old who had recovered from COVID-19. CDR3 sequence (DNA): TGTGCCAGCAGTGTCGGACTAGCGGGGGCATGGGATGAGCAGTTCTTC. Encoded protein: CASSVGLAGAWDEQFF.